This T cell receptor (beta chain) was retrieved from a study of OX40 agonist ivuxolimab in advanced cancers. About the study: Antecedent anti-PD-1, anti-PD-L1 or anti-CTLA-4 therapy was permissible, with over 35% having received some.

The CDR3 covers 13 residues. V was shortened by 7 bases and J by 2 bases, with 12 bases between the two germline ends. Germline CDR1 SNHLY, CDR2 FYNNEI. Clones were sequenced by immunoSEQ multiplex PCR, and TCRdb holds only the in-frame ones, with some missing. The sample has tens of thousands of clones; more than 70% are singletons. Sample: CD4+ or CD8+ T cells sorted from blood, taken in a trial of the OX40 agonist ivuxolimab. The source is an adult with an advanced solid tumor such as melanoma, head and neck, liver or kidney cancer. This chain connects TRBV2 to TRBJ2-7; D is possibly TRBD1 (6 bases). CDR3 DNA sequence: TGTGCCAGCAATCCGGGACACACCTACGAGCAGTACTTC. This sequence encodes CASNPGHTYEQYF.